Below, 23 T cell receptor beta chains from the same sample are listed, as sequenced in a study of OX40 agonist ivuxolimab in advanced cancers. Clones were sequenced by immunoSEQ multiplex PCR, and TCRdb holds only the in-frame ones, with some missing. The data show some 10,000 clones, with 76% seen just once and about a fifth held by the top ten. The input for sequencing was CD4+ or CD8+ T cells sorted from blood, taken in a trial of the OX40 agonist ivuxolimab. These receptors all come from an adult with an advanced solid tumor such as melanoma, head and neck, liver or kidney cancer.

This clone is large. The CDR3 nucleotides read TGTGCCAGCAAACCGGGACAGGCTACCGGGGAGCTGTTTTTT. Its protein product is CASKPGQATGELFF. The rearrangement uses TRBV27 and TRBJ2-2; 8 bases align to TRBD1. Germline loops: CDR1 MNHEY, CDR2 SMNVEV (reference sequence). There are 14 residues in the CDR3. With 7 bases clipped from V and 5 bases from J, the junction kept 6 bases outside the gene matches.

The chain joins TRBV6-5 to TRBJ2-1; D unclear. Germline V gene lookup returns CDR1 MNHEY and CDR2 SVGAGI. The CDR3 is made up of 12 amino acids. The V gene lost 0 bases and the J gene lost 10 bases, with 7 bases spanning the gap. CDR3: CASSYSVGEQFF. CDR3 coding DNA: TGTGCCAGCAGTTACTCGGTTGGCGAGCAGTTCTTC.

This sequence joins TRBV21-1 and TRBJ2-7; the listed D gene, TRBD2, was not tested against the DNA. TRBV21-1 has pseudogene status. The CDR3 extends over 13 amino acids. CDR3 sequence (DNA): TGTGCCAGCAGGCTGGATCGGCGCGGAGAGCAGTACTTC. It codes for CASRLDRRGEQYF.

V gene TRBV6-1 combines with J gene TRBJ2-5; perhaps D is TRBD1 or TRBD2 (5 bases each). The germline CDR1 and CDR2 sequences are MNHNS and SASEGT. Trimming removed 5 bases from V and 4 bases from J, with 14 bases in between. CDR3 length: 14 amino acids. CDR3 sequence: CASSPGAFVETQYF. The CDR3 nucleotides read TGTGCCAGCAGTCCCGGGGCCTTCGTAGAGACCCAGTACTTC.

The chain employs TRBV28 and TRBJ1-2; D is unresolved. This CDR3 spans 13 amino acids. Germline values: CDR1 MDHEN, CDR2 SYDVKM. V shed 2 bases and J shed 6 bases, with 10 bases lying between them. In DNA, the CDR3 is TGTGCCAGCAGTTTAGGGTTTTCGGATGGCTACACCTTC. It is translated as CASSLGFSDGYTF.

The chain combines TRBV5-4 with TRBJ1-2; D gene unclear. CDR1 and CDR2 (germline): SGHNT, YYREEE (reference sequence). The V end was cut by 3 bases, the J end by 6 bases, with 18 bases between. This CDR3 is built from 15 residues. The CDR3 loop reads CASSSGARVEDGYTF. DNA of the CDR3: TGTGCCAGCAGCTCTGGAGCCCGGGTGGAGGATGGCTACACCTTC. Variable domain in full (rest from reference TRBV5-4 and TRBJ1-2): ETGVTQSPTHLIKTRGQQVTLRCSSQSGHNTVSWYQQALGQGPQFIFQYYREEENGRGNFPPRFSGLQFPNYSSELNVNALELDDSALYLCASSSGARVEDGYTFGSGTRLTVV.

The chain combines TRBV28 with TRBJ2-7; unclear D gene. V was pared by 5 bases and J by 3 bases, with 11 bases between. Germline CDR1 reads MDHEN; CDR2 reads SYDVKM. The CDR3 totals 13 residues. The CDR3 region is CASSPVANYEQYF. CDR3 DNA: TGTGCCAGCAGTCCCGTCGCGAACTACGAGCAGTACTTC.

The rearrangement uses TRBV5-1 and TRBJ2-5, with a tentative D call TRBD1 (5 bases). From germline, CDR1 is SGHRS and CDR2 YFSETQ. CDR3 length: 14 residues. V dropped 4 bases and J dropped 2 bases, with 12 bases sitting between them. The CDR3 is CASSGDSTQETQYF. The CDR3 bases are TGCGCCAGCAGCGGTGACAGTACTCAAGAGACCCAGTACTTC.

The chain carries TRBV6-5 and TRBJ2-7; TRBD1 matches at 7 bases. The V segment lost 5 bases and the J segment 7 bases; nucleotides outside the gene matches: 14. This CDR3 has 15 residues. Per the germline V gene, CDR1 is MNHEY and CDR2 is SVGAGI. The CDR3 region is CASSPSGGYLHEQYF. CDR3 DNA sequence: TGTGCCAGCAGTCCCTCAGGGGGTTATCTACATGAGCAGTACTTC.

CDR3 nucleotides: TGTGCCAGCAGCGTAGGACAGGGACGGAATGGCTACACCTTC. The encoded protein is CASSVGQGRNGYTF. The V and J genes are TRBV9 and TRBJ1-2, with 7 nucleotides matching TRBD1. CDR3 length equals 14 residues. V lost 0 bases and J lost 6; bases outside the gene matches: 5. Per the germline V gene, CDR1 is SGDLS and CDR2 is YYNGEE.

The chain couples TRBV11-3 to TRBJ2-5; TRBD1 matches at 7 bases. CDR3 length equals 17 residues. The ends lost 5 bases at V and 5 bases at J; junction bases unmatched: 17. CDR1 and CDR2 (germline): SGHNT, YENEEA. The CDR3 DNA sequence: TGTGCCAGCAGCCCCAAAGAGGACAGGACGGGCAGGGAGACCCAGTACTTC. Protein sequence: CASSPKEDRTGRETQYF.

The J gene is TRBJ2-5, the V gene TRBV7-9, with TRBD2 matching 8 bases. Germline-derived CDR1 and CDR2 are SEHNR and FQNEAQ (reference sequence). This CDR3 contains 15 residues. The J segment lost 5 bases and the V segment lost 7 bases, leaving 12 bases of the junction unmatched. In DNA form, the CDR3 reads TGTGCCAGCACGATACCCGGGGGGGGTAAGGAGACCCAGTACTTC. Protein: CASTIPGGGKETQYF.

This clone occurred a few times. The chain has TRBV28 and TRBJ2-5, with D hard to call. Germline V gene data show CDR1 as MDHEN and CDR2 as SYDVKM. V lost 5 bases to trimming and J lost 2 bases, with 12 bases between them. The CDR3 loop spans 14 amino acids. The CDR3 DNA reads as TGTGCCAGCAGTCCAGGCCTCGCTCAAGAGACCCAGTACTTC. Amino acid sequence: CASSPGLAQETQYF.

V and J are TRBV6-1 and TRBJ2-7, with 8 bases aligning to TRBD1. CDR1 is MNHNS, CDR2 SASEGT, per germline. The CDR3 contains 17 residues. With 0 bases clipped from V and 0 bases from J, the junction kept 7 bases outside the gene matches. In DNA form, the CDR3 reads TGTGCCAGCAGTGAAGCAGAGTGGGACAGGTTCTCCTACGAGCAGTACTTC. Residues: CASSEAEWDRFSYEQYF.

This chain connects TRBV19 to TRBJ2-1, with 10 bases identical to TRBD1. Germline V lookup: CDR1 LNHDA, CDR2 SQIVND (reference sequence). The junction had 5 bases not matched to a gene; V was cut back by 7 bases and J by 2 bases. The CDR3 runs to 15 residues. CDR3 residues: CASKPGQGTYNEQFF. CDR3 nucleotides: TGTGCCAGTAAACCGGGACAGGGGACCTACAATGAGCAGTTCTTC.

The chain uses TRBV7-9 and TRBJ2-1; 10 bases fit TRBD2. The V segment lost 10 bases and the J segment 9 bases; nucleotides outside the gene matches: 15. The germline V gene encodes CDR1 SEHNR and CDR2 FQNEAQ (reference sequence). The CDR3 loop spans 15 amino acids. CDR3 coding DNA: TGTGCCACCCTCAGTGGCAGCGGGGGGGCGGTTGAGCAGTTCTTC. Protein sequence: CATLSGSGGAVEQFF.

This chain uses TRBV7-9 with TRBJ1-2, with D perhaps matching TRBD1 (6 bases). CDR1 and CDR2 from the germline V gene are SEHNR and FQNEAQ (reference sequence). The CDR3 runs 13 residues. Trimming took 3 bases from V and 6 from J, leaving 11 bases between them. In nucleotides, the CDR3 is TGTGCCAGCAGCTTCCGACAGGAAAATGGCTACACCTTC. This translates into CASSFRQENGYTF.

The chain has TRBV6-6 and TRBJ2-7; no reliable D call. The CDR3 is 13 amino acids. Trimming left V 7 bases short and J 0 bases short, with 10 bases between. Germline V gives CDR1 MNHNY, CDR2 SVGAGI (reference sequence). The CDR3 DNA reads TGTGCCAGCACTGACGCTTCCTCCTACGAGCAGTACTTC. Residues: CASTDASSYEQYF.

The genes are TRBV28 and TRBJ2-1, with a tentative D call TRBD1 (6 bases). The V end was cut by 10 bases, the J end by 8 bases, with 24 bases between. Per the germline V gene, CDR1 is MDHEN and CDR2 is SYDVKM. The CDR3 is made up of 15 amino acids. DNA of the CDR3: TGTGCCACTAACACCGGGACACCTCTACGGGATGAGCAGTTCTTC. Translated, it gives CATNTGTPLRDEQFF.

This clone has only a few counts. The chain has TRBV2 and TRBJ1-5; D ambiguous. Germline V gives CDR1 SNHLY, CDR2 FYNNEI. V dropped 7 bases and J dropped 7 bases, with 14 bases sitting between them. There are 13 residues in the CDR3. The CDR3 nucleotides are TGTGCCAGCAAGGAAATGGAGGAACAGCCCCAGCATTTT. It translates to CASKEMEEQPQHF. Full variable domain (missing parts from reference TRBV2 and TRBJ1-5): EPEVTQTPSHQVTQMGQEVILRCVPISNHLYFYWYRQILGQKVEFLVSFYNNEISEKSEIFDDQFSVERPDGSNFTLKIRSTKLEDSAMYFCASKEMEEQPQHFGDGTRLSIL.

The V call is TRBV6-5, the J call TRBJ2-1, with 8 bases fitting TRBD1. The ends lost 2 bases at V and 14 bases at J; junction bases unmatched: 8. Germline values: CDR1 MNHEY, CDR2 SVGAGI. The CDR3 is 13 residues long. The DNA of the CDR3 is TGTGCCAGCAGTTACACAGGGGGTGGCCGGGAGTTCTTC. As protein: CASSYTGGGREFF.

This chain uses TRBV28 with TRBJ2-7; possible D gene TRBD2, 6 bases. The CDR3 is 14 amino acids. V was trimmed by 8 bases and J by 0 bases, leaving 14 bases between them. Germline values: CDR1 MDHEN, CDR2 SYDVKM. CDR3 bases: TGTGCCAGCGGGGGGAGGACGGACTCCTACGAGCAGTACTTC. Protein product: CASGGRTDSYEQYF. Looking up the rest from reference TRBV28 and TRBJ2-7 gives the full variable domain: DVKVTQSSRYLVKRTGEKVFLECVQDMDHENMFWYRQDPGLGLRLIYFSYDVKMKEKGDIPEGYSVSREKKERFSLILESASTNQTSMYLCASGGRTDSYEQYFGPGTRLTVT.

The gene calls are TRBV30 and TRBJ1-2; D unresolved. The CDR3 covers 11 residues. V was shortened by 2 bases and J by 8 bases, with 9 bases between the two germline ends. Germline V gives CDR1 GTSNPN, CDR2 SVGIG (reference sequence). The DNA of the CDR3 is TGTGCCTGGAGTATACTTCCCGGCTACACCTTC. It translates to CAWSILPGYTF.